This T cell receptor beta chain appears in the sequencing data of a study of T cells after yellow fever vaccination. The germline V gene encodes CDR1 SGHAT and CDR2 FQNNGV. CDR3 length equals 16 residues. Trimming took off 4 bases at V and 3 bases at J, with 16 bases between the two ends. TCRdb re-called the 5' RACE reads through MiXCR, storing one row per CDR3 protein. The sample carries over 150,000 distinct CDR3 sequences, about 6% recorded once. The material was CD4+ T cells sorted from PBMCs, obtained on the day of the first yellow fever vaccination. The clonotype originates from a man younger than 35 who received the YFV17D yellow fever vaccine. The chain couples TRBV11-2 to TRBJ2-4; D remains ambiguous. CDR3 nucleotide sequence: TGTGCCAGCAGCTCCCCTAGATCGGGCAGCAAAAACATTCAGTACTTC. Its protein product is CASSSPRSGSKNIQYF.